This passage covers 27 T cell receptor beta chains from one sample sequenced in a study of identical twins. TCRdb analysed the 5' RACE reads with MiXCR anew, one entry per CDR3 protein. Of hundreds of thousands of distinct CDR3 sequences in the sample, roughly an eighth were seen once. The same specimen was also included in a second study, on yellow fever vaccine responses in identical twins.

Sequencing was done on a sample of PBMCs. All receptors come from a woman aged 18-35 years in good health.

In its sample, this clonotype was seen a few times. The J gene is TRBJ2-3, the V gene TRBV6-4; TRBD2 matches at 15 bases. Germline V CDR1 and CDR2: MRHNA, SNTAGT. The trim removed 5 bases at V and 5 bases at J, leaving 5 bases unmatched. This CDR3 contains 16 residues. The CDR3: CASSRTSGRAQDTQYF. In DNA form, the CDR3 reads TGTGCCAGCAGTCGGACTAGCGGGAGGGCCCAAGATACGCAGTATTTT.

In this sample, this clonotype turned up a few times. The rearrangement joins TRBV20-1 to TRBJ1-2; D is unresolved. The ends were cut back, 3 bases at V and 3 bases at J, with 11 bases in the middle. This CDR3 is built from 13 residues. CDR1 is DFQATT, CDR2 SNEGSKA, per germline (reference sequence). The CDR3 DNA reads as TGCAGTGCTAGGGTCATAAGGGACTATGGCTACACCTTC. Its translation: CSARVIRDYGYTF.

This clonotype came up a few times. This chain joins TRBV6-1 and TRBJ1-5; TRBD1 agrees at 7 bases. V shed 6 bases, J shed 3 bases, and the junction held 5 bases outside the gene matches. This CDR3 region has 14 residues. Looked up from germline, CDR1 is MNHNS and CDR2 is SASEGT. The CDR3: CASRNTGDNQPQHF. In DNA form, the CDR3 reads TGTGCCAGCAGAAACACAGGGGACAATCAGCCCCAGCATTTT.

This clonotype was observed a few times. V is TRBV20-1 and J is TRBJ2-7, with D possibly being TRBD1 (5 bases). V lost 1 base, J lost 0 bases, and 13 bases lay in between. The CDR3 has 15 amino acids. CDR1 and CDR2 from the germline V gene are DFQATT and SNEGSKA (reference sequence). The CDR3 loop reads CSARAFRESSYEQYF. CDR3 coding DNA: TGCAGTGCTAGAGCCTTCAGGGAAAGCTCCTACGAGCAGTACTTC.

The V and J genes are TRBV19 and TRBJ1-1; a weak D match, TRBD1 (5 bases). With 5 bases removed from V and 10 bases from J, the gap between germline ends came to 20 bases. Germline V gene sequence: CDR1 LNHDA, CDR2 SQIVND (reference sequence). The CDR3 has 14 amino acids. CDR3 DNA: TGTGCCAGTAGTGGAGACAGAATAATTGGAGGAGCTTTCTTT. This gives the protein CASSGDRIIGGAFF.

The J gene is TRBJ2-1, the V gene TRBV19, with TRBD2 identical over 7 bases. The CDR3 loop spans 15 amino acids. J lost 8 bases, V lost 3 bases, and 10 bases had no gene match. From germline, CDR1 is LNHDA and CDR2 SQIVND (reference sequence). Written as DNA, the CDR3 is TGTGCCAGTAGTATCGGGCGGGGGACTTACGATGAGCAGTTCTTC. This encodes CASSIGRGTYDEQFF.

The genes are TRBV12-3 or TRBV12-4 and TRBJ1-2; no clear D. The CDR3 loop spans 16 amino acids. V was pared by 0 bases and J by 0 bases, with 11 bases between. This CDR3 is CASSLAQSYANYGYTF. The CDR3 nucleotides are TGTGCCAGCAGTTTAGCCCAGAGCTATGCTAACTATGGCTACACCTTC.

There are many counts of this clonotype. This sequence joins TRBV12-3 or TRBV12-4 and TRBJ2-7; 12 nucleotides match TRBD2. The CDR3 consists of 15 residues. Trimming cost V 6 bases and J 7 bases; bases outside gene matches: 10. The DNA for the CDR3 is TGTGCCAGCAGGGATCCGACTAGCGGGAGTGGTGAGCAGTACTTC. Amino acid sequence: CASRDPTSGSGEQYF.

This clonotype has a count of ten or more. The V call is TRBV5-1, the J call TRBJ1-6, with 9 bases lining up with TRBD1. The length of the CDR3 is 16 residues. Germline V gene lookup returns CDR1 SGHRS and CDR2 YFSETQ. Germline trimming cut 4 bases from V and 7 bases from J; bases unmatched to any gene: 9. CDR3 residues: CASSLGQGWGNSPLHF. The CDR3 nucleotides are TGCGCCAGCAGCCTGGGACAGGGTTGGGGGAATTCACCCCTCCACTTT.

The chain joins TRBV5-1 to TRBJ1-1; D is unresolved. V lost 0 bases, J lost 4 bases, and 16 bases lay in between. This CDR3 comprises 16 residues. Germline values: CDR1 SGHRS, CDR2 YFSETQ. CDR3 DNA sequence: TGCGCCAGCAGCTTGGCGGACGGCCCGGGAACCACTGAAGCTTTCTTT. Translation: CASSLADGPGTTEAFF.

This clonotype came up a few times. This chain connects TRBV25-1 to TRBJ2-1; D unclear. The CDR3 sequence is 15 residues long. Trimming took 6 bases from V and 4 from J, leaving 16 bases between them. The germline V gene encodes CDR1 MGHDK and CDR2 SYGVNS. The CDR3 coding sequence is TGTGCCAGCAGCGCCCCGGCAGGTCGATACAATGAGCAGTTCTTC. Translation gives CASSAPAGRYNEQFF.

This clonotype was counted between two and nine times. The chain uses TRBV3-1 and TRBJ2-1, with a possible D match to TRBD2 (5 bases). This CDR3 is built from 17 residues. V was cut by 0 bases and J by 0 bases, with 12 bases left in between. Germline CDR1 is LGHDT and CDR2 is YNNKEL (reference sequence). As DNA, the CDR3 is TGTGCCAGCAGCCAAGATAGGGCGAGCGGCTCCTACAATGAGCAGTTCTTC. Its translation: CASSQDRASGSYNEQFF.

CDR3 protein: CATSATPPGTQYF. Written as DNA, the CDR3 is TGTGCCACCAGTGCGACACCCCCAGGGACCCAGTACTTC. This chain uses TRBV24-1 with TRBJ2-5; D is unresolved. Germline CDR1 and CDR2: KGHDR and SFDVKD. CDR3 length: 13 residues. V lost 5 bases and J lost 7, with 13 bases in between.

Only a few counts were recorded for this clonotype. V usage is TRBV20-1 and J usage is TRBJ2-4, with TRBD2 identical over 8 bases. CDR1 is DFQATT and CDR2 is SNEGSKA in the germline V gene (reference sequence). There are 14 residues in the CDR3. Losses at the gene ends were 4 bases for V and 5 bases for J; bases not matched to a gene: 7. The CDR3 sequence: CSAKRGNMENIQYF. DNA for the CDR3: TGCAGTGCTAAGCGGGGGAATATGGAAAACATTCAGTACTTC.

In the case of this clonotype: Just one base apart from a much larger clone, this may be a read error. The CDR3 DNA is TGCTGTGCTAGAGACCACATCCGGGCCCCAAATGTGAGGAGTGAGTTCTTC. The encoded protein is CCARDHIRAPNVRSEFF. The chain employs TRBV20-1 and TRBJ2-1; no clear D gene. CDR3 length: 17 residues. Germline assignment: CDR1 DFQATT and CDR2 SNEGSKA (reference sequence).

The CDR3: CAHSRGGGTEAFF. CDR3 in DNA: TGTGCCCACTCCCGCGGGGGGGGGACTGAAGCTTTCTTT. The V and J genes are TRBV10-3 and TRBJ1-1; D might be TRBD1 (5 bases). The CDR3 loop spans 13 amino acids. Germline assignment: CDR1 ENHRY and CDR2 SYGVKD. Trimming removed 11 bases at V and 5 bases at J, with 18 bases between.

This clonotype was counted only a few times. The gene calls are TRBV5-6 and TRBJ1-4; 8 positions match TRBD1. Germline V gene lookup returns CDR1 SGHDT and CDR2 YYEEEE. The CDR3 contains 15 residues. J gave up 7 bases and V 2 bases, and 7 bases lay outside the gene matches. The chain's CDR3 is CASSFTTGAGEKLFF. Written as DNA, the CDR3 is TGTGCCAGCAGCTTTACGACAGGGGCGGGTGAAAAACTGTTTTTT.

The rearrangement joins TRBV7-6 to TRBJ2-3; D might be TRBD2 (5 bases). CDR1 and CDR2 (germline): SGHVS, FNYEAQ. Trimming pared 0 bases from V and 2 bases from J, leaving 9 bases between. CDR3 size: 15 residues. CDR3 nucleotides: TGTGCCAGCAGCTTAGCGGGAGTATCCACAGATACGCAGTATTTT. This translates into CASSLAGVSTDTQYF. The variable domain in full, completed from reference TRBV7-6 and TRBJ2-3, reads GAGVSQSPRYKVTKRGQDVALRCDPISGHVSLYWYRQALGQGPEFLTYFNYEAQQDKSGLPNDRFSAERPEGSISTLTIQRTEQRDSAMYRCASSLAGVSTDTQYFGPGTRLTVL.

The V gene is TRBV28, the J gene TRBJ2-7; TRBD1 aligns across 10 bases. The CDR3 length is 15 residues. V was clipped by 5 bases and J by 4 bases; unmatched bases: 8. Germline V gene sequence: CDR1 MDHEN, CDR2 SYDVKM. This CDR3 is CASSPGTGAIYEQYV. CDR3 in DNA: TGTGCCAGCAGTCCCGGGACAGGGGCAATATACGAGCAGTACGTC.

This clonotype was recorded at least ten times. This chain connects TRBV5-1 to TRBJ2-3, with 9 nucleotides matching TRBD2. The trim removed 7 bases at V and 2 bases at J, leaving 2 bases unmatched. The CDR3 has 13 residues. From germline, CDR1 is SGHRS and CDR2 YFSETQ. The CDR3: CASSSGDTDTQYF. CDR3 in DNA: TGCGCCAGCTCTAGCGGGGACACAGATACGCAGTATTTT.

CDR3 region: CASTRSGTAPSTIVHTGELFF. The DNA for the CDR3 is TGTGCCAGCACACGGAGCGGGACGGCCCCTTCAACAATAGTGCACACCGGGGAGCTGTTTTTT. This chain uses TRBV5-6 with TRBJ2-2; 7 positions match TRBD2. CDR3 length: 21 amino acids. Unmatched junction bases numbered 26, after V lost 6 bases and J lost 3 bases. Germline CDR1 and CDR2: SGHDT and YYEEEE.

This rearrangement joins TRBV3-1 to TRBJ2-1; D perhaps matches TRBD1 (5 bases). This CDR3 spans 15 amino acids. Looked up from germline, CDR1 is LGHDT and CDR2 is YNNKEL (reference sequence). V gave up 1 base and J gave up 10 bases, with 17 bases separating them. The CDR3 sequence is CASSQGGRKDTEQFF. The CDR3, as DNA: TGTGCCAGCAGCCAAGGGGGTCGGAAGGACACGGAGCAGTTCTTC.

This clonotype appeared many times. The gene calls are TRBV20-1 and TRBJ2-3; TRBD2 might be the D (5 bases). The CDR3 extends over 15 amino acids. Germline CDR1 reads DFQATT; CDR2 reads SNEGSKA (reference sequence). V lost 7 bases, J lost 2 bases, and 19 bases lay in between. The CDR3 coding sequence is TGCAGTGGGCGGGTCTTCGCGGGTAACACAGATACGCAGTATTTT. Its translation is CSGRVFAGNTDTQYF.

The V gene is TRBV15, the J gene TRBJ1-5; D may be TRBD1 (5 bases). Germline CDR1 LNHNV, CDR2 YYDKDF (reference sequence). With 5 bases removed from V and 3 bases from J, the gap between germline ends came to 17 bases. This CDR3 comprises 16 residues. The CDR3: CATSGQPGRNNQPQHF. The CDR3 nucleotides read TGTGCCACCAGCGGCCAGCCGGGACGGAACAATCAGCCCCAGCATTTT.

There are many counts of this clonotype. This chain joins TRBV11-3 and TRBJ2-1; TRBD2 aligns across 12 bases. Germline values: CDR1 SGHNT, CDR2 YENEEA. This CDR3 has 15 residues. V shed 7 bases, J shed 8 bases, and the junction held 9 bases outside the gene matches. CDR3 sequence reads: CASTRLPSGRDEQFF. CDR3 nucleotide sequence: TGTGCCAGCACCCGCCTGCCTAGCGGGAGGGATGAGCAGTTCTTC.

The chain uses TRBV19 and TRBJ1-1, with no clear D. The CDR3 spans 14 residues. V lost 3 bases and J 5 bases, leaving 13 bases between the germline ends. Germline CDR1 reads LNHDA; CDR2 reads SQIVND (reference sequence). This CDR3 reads CASSIGQMGTEAFF. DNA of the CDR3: TGTGCCAGTAGTATCGGGCAGATGGGGACTGAAGCTTTCTTT.

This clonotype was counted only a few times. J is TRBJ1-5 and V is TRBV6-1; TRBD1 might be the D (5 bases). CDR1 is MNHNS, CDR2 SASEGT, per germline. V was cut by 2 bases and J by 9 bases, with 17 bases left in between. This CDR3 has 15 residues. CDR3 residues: CASSEHAAEGRPQHF. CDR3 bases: TGTGCCAGCAGTGAACACGCGGCGGAGGGGAGGCCCCAGCATTTT.